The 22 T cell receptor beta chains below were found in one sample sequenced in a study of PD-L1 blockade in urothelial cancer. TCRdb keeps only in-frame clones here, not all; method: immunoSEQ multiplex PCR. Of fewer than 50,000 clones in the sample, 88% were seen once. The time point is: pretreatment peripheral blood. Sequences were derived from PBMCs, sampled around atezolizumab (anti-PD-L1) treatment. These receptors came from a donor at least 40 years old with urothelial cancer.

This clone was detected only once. CDR3 sequence (DNA): TGTGCCAGCAGCTTTTGGCGGGAAGTCTCAGATACGCAGTATTTT. Its translation: CASSFWREVSDTQYF. The V call is TRBV7-8, the J call TRBJ2-3; possibly TRBD2 for D (6 bases). The CDR3 runs 15 residues. V was trimmed by 3 bases and J by 4 bases, leaving 14 bases between them. Germline V gives CDR1 SGHVS, CDR2 FQNEAQ.

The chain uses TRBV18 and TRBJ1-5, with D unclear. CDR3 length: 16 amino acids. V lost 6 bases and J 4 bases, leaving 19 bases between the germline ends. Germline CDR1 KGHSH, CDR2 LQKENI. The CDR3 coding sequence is TGTGCCAGCTCCCCCGTGTCTGGCCCCGCTAATCAGCCCCAGCATTTT. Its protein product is CASSPVSGPANQPQHF.

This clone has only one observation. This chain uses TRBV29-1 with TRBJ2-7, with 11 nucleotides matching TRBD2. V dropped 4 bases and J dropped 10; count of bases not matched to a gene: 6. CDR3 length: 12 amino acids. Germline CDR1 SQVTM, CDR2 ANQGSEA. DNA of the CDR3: TGCAGCGTTGTTTGGCTAGCGGGAGGTCAGTACTTC. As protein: CSVVWLAGGQYF.

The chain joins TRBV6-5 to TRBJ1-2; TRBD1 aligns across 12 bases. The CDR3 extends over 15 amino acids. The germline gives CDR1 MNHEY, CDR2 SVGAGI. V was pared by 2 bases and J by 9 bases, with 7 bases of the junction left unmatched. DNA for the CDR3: TGTGCCAGCAGTTACGTGGGGGGACAGGGGGCAAGCTACACCTTC. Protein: CASSYVGGQGASYTF.

The CDR3 bases are TGTGCCAGCAGTTTGGGACTCCCTGGGCTGTTTTTT. As protein: CASSLGLPGLFF. The J gene is TRBJ2-2, the V gene TRBV28, with D perhaps matching TRBD2 (6 bases). With 3 bases removed from V and 13 bases from J, the gap between germline ends came to 12 bases. CDR3 length equals 12 residues. Germline V gene sequence: CDR1 MDHEN, CDR2 SYDVKM.

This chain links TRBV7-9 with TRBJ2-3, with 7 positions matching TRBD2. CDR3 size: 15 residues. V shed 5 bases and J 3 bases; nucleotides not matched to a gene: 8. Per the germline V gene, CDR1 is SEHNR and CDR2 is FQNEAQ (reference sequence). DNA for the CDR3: TGTGCCAGCAGCCCCCCGGGACTACCGACAGATACGCAGTATTTT. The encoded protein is CASSPPGLPTDTQYF.

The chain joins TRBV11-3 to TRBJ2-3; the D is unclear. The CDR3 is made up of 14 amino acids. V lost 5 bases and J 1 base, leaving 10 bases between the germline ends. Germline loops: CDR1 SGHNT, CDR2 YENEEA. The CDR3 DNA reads TGTGCCAGCAGCCCCCATCAGGGCACAGATACGCAGTATTTT. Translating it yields CASSPHQGTDTQYF.

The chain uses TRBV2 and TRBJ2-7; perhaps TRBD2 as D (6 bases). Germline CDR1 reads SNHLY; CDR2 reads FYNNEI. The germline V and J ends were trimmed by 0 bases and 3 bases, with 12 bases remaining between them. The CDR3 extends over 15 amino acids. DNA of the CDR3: TGTGCCAGCAGTGAAGCGCGACTAGACCGCTACGAGCAGTACTTC. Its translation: CASSEARLDRYEQYF.

The CDR3 protein is CASSLRQGQGQDTQYF. The CDR3, as DNA: TGTGCCAGCAGCCTACGACAGGGGCAGGGCCAGGATACGCAGTATTTT. The chain couples TRBV11-2 to TRBJ2-3, with 8 bases identical to TRBD1. This CDR3 spans 16 amino acids. Germline assignment: CDR1 SGHAT and CDR2 FQNNGV. Trimming at V came to 5 bases and at J to 6 bases, leaving 13 bases not matched to a gene.

CDR3: CASSFGQTYGYTF. The DNA of the CDR3 is TGTGCCAGCAGTTTTGGGCAGACCTATGGCTACACCTTC. V and J are TRBV27 and TRBJ1-2; D is uncertain. Germline V gene lookup returns CDR1 MNHEY and CDR2 SMNVEV (reference sequence). This CDR3 is 13 amino acids long. The V end lost 3 bases, the J end lost 4 bases, and 9 bases lay between the germline ends.

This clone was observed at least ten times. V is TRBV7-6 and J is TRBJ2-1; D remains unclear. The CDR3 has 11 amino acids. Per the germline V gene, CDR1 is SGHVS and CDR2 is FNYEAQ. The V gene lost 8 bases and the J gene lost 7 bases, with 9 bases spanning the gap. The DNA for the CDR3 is TGTGCCAGCGGGCTCCGGAATGAGCAGTTCTTC. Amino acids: CASGLRNEQFF.

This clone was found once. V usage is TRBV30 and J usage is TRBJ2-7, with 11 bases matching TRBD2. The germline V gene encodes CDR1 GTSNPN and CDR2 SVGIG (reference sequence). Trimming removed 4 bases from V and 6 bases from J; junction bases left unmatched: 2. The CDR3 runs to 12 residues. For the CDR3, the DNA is TGTGCCTGGACAGGACTAGCGGGCGAGCAGTACTTC. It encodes CAWTGLAGEQYF. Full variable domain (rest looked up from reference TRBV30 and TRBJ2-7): SQTIHQWPATLVQPVGSPLSLECTVEGTSNPNLYWYRQAAGRGLQLLFYSVGIGQISSEVPQNLSASRPQDRQFILSSKKLLLSDSGFYLCAWTGLAGEQYFGPGTRLTVT.

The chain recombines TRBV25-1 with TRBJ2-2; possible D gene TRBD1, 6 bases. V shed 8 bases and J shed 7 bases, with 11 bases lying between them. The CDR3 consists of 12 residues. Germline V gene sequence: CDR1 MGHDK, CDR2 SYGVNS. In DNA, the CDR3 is TGTGCCAGCGAACAGGGATACGGGGAGCTGTTTTTT. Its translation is CASEQGYGELFF.

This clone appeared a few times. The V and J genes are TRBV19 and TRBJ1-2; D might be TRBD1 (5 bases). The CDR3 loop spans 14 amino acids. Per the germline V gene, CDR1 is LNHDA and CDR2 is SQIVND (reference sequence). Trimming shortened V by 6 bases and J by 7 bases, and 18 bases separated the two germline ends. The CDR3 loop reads CASRVGLAGGGYTF. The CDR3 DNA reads TGTGCCAGTAGGGTTGGGTTGGCGGGGGGTGGCTACACCTTC.

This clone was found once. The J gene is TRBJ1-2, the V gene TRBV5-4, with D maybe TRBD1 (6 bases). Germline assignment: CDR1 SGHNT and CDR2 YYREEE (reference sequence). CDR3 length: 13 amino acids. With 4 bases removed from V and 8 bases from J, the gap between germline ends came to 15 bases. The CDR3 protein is CASSPAGARGYTF. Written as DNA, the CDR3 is TGTGCCAGCAGCCCCGCAGGGGCTCGGGGCTACACCTTC.

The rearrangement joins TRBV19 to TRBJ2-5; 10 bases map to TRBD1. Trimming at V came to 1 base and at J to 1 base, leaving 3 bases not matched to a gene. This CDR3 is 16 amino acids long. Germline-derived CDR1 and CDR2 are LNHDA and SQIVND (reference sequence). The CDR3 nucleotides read TGTGCCAGTAGTATAGCAGGACAGGGGGTCCAAGAGACCCAGTACTTC. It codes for CASSIAGQGVQETQYF.

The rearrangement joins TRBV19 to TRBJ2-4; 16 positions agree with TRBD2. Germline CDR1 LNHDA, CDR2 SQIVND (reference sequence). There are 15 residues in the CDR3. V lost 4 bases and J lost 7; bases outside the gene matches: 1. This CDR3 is CASSTGLAGGNIQYF. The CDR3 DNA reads TGTGCCAGTAGTACGGGACTAGCGGGGGGGAACATTCAGTACTTC.

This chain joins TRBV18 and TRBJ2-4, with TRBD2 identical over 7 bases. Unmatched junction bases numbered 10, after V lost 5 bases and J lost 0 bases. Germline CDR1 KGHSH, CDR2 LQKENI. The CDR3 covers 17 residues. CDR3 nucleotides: TGTGCCAGCTCAGAGATGGGGGGGAGCCTAGCCAAAAACATTCAGTACTTC. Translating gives CASSEMGGSLAKNIQYF.

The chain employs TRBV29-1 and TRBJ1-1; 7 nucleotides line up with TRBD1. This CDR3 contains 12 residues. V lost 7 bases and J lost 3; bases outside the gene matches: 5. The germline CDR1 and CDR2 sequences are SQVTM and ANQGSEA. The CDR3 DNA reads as TGCAGCGGGACCGACAGGGACACTGAAGCTTTCTTT. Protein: CSGTDRDTEAFF.

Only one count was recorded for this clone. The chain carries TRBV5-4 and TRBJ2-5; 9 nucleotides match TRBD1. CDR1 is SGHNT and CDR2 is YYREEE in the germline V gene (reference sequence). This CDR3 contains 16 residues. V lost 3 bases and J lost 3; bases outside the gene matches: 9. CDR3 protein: CASSSGRGTGKETQYF. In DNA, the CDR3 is TGTGCCAGCAGCTCGGGGAGGGGGACAGGGAAAGAGACCCAGTACTTC.

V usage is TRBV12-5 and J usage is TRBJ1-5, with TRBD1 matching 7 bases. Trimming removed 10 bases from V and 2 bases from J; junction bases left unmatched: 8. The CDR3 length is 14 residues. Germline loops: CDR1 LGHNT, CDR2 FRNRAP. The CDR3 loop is CATTLGTGNQPQHF. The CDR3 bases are TGTGCTACCACCCTCGGGACAGGCAATCAGCCCCAGCATTTT. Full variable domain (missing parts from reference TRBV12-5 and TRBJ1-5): DARVTQTPRHKVTEMGQEVTMRCQPILGHNTVFWYRQTMMQGLELLAYFRNRAPLDDSGMPKDRFSAEMPDATLATLKIQPSEPRDSAVYFCATTLGTGNQPQHFGDGTRLSIL.

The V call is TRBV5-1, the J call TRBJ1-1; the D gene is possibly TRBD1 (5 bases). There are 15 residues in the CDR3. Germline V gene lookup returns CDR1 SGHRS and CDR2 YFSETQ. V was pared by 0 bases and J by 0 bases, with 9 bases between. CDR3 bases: TGCGCCAGCAGCTTGGAATGGGGGGTGAACACTGAAGCTTTCTTT. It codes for CASSLEWGVNTEAFF.